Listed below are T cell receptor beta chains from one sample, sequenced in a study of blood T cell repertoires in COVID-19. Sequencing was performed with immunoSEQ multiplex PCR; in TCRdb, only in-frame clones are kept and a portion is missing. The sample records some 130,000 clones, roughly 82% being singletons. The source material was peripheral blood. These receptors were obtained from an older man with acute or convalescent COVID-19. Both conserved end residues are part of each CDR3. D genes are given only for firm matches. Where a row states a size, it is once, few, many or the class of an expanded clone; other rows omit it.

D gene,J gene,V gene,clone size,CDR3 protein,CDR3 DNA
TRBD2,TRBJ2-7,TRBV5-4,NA,CASASGLAGVGYEQYF,TGTGCCAGCGCCTCGGGGCTAGCGGGGGTGGGGTACGAGCAGTACTTC
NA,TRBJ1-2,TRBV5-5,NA,CASSLSLLYSWPYGYTF,TGTGCCAGCAGCTTGTCCCTCTTGTACAGCTGGCCCTATGGCTACACCTTC
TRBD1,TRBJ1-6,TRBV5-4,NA,CASSFGQGAPNSPLHF,TGTGCCAGCAGCTTCGGACAGGGGGCCCCAAATTCACCCCTCCACTTT
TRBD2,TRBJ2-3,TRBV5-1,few,CASRRRDYRDTQYF,TGCGCCAGCAGACGCCGGGACTATCGAGATACGCAGTATTTT
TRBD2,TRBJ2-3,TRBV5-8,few,CASSLDGGAADTQYF,TGTGCCAGCAGCTTGGACGGGGGGGCGGCAGATACGCAGTATTTT
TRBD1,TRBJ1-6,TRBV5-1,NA,CASSSRGTNNSPLHF,TGCGCCAGCAGCTCCAGGGGGACCAATAATTCACCCCTCCACTTT
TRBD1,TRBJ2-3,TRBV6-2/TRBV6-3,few,CASSRQGRGDTQYF,TGTGCCAGCAGCCGACAGGGCCGAGGGGATACGCAGTATTTT
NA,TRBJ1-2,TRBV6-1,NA,CASSEALGAGYYGYTF,TGTGCCAGCAGTGAAGCTCTGGGGGCAGGATACTATGGCTACACCTTC
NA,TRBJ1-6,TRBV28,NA,CASSFGSYNSPLHF,TGTGCCAGCAGTTTCGGGTCCTATAATTCACCCCTCCACTTT
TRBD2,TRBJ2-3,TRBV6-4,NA,CASSDSETSGEGYF,TGTGCCAGCAGTGATTCGGAAACTAGCGGGGAGGGGTATTTT
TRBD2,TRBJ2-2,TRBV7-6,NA,CASSLTAIAGGLGGELFF,TGTGCCAGCAGCTTGACCGCGATAGCGGGGGGGCTAGGCGGGGAGCTGTTTTTT
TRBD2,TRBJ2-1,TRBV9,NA,CASSVAGTSIGNEQFF,TGTGCCAGCAGCGTAGCCGGGACTAGTATAGGCAATGAGCAGTTCTTC
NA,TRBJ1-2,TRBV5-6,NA,CASSSRGAGGYTF,TGTGCCAGCAGCAGCAGGGGCGCGGGCGGCTACACCTTC
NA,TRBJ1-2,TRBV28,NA,CASSLTGGRNYGYTF,TGTGCCAGCAGTTTAACGGGAGGAAGAAACTATGGCTACACCTTC
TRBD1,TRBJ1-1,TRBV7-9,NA,CASSLTGGSSTPEAFF,TGTGCCAGCAGCCTAACAGGGGGATCGTCAACTCCTGAAGCTTTCTTT
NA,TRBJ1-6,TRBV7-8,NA,CASSLDLRGNSPLHF,TGTGCCAGCAGTCTGGACCTAAGGGGAAATTCACCCCTCCACTTT
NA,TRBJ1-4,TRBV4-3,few,CASSQDTATNEKLFF,TGCGCCAGCAGCCAGGACACTGCAACTAATGAAAAACTGTTTTTT
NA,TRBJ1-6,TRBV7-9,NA,CASSLWTLGSPLHF,TGTGCCAGCAGCTTGTGGACACTGGGTTCACCCCTCCACTTT
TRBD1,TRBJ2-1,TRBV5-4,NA,CASSLRDRGYNEQFF,TGTGCCAGCAGCTTGAGGGACAGGGGCTACAATGAGCAGTTCTTC
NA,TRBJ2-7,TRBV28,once,CASSRDRNYEQYF,TGTGCCAGCAGTCGAGACAGAAACTACGAGCAGTACTTC
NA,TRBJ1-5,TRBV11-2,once,CASSLDRDQPQHF,TGTGCCAGCAGCTTAGATCGAGATCAGCCCCAGCATTTT
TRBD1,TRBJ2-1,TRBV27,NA,CASSNRRRDREYNEQFF,TGTGCCAGCAGCAACAGACGCCGGGACAGGGAGTACAATGAGCAGTTCTTC
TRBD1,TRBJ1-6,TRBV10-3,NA,CAITPGGGNSPLHF,TGTGCCATCACCCCAGGGGGAGGTAATTCACCCCTCCACTTT
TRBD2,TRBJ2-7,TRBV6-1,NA,CASSDPLAAGGTSYEQYF,TGTGCCAGCAGTGACCCCCTAGCCGCGGGGGGGACCTCCTACGAGCAGTACTTC
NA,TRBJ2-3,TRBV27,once,CASTQRQGADTQYF,TGTGCCAGCACCCAAAGGCAGGGTGCAGATACGCAGTATTTT
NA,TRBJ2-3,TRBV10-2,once,CATRADGGAGNTQYF,TGCGCCACCCGGGCGGATGGAGGGGCTGGGAATACGCAGTATTTT
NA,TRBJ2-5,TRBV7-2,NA,CASSSRGRVQETQYF,TGTGCCAGCAGTTCCCGAGGCAGGGTTCAAGAGACCCAGTACTTC
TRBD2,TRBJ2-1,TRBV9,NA,CASSVARLADNEQFF,TGTGCCAGCAGCGTAGCTAGACTAGCGGACAATGAGCAGTTCTTC
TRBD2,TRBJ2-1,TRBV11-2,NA,CASSPRTSVVPHEQFF,TGTGCCAGCAGCCCACGGACTAGCGTCGTCCCACATGAGCAGTTCTTC
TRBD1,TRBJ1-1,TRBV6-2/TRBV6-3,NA,CASSYLGTGIEAFF,TGTGCCAGCAGTTACCTTGGGACAGGGATTGAAGCTTTCTTT
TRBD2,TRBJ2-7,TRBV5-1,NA,CASSSSSGSYEQYF,TGCGCCAGCAGCTCCTCTAGCGGGTCCTACGAGCAGTACTTC
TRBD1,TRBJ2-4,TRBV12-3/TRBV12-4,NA,CASRIQGSGLDF,TGTGCCAGCAGGATACAGGGGTCGGGTCTAGACTTC
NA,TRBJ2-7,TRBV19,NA,CASSIALGIYEQYF,TGTGCCAGTAGTATCGCACTAGGGATCTACGAGCAGTACTTC
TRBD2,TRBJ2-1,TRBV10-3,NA,CAIRLEVAGVSYNEQFF,TGTGCCATCAGGCTGGAGGTAGCGGGGGTATCCTACAATGAGCAGTTCTTC
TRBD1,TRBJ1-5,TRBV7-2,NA,CASSLTLYRGQPQHF,TGTGCCAGCAGCTTGACCCTTTACAGGGGGCAGCCCCAGCATTTT
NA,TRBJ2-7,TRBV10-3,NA,CAISVGQGNYEQYF,TGTGCCATCTCTGTTGGGCAGGGGAACTACGAGCAGTACTTC
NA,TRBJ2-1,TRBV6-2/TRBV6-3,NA,CASSYPSLIISNNEQFF,TGTGCCAGCAGTTACCCTTCCCTGATCATCAGTAACAATGAGCAGTTCTTC
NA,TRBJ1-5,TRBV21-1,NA,CASSRNRLNQPQHF,TGTGCCAGCAGTCGAAACAGGTTAAATCAGCCCCAGCATTTT
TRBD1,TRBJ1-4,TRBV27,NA,CASSLDRGLEKLFF,TGTGCCAGCAGTTTAGACAGGGGGCTCGAAAAACTGTTTTTT
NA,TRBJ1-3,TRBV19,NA,CATAGPRGSGNTIYF,TGTGCCACCGCGGGCCCCCGGGGCTCTGGAAACACCATATATTTT
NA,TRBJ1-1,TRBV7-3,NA,CASSQTHRDEAFF,TGTGCCAGCAGCCAAACCCACAGAGATGAAGCTTTCTTT
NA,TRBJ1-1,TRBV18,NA,CASSTDRGTEAFF,TGTGCCAGCTCAACCGATCGGGGCACTGAAGCTTTCTTT
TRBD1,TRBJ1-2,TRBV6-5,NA,CASSSTTGAYGYTF,TGTGCCAGCAGTAGTACGACAGGGGCCTATGGCTACACCTTC
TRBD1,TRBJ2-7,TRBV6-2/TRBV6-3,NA,CASSYKGSGGYEQYF,TGTGCCAGCAGTTACAAAGGGTCAGGGGGCTACGAGCAGTACTTC